What follows describes a single T cell receptor (beta chain). The antigen it recognizes is unknown. Base qualities are not provided; no much larger clone lies one nucleotide away. The CDR3, from cysteine to phenylalanine, totals 14 residues. The entry retains the CDR3 DNA only, 42 bases that are in frame from base 1. The junction shows trimming of 4 bases on V and 8 bases on J, plus 17 bases between the germline ends. From the germline V gene (reference sequence), CDR1 is MNHEY and CDR2 is SMNVEV. The immunoSEQ Assay was the method used to sequence TCRbeta CDR3 regions. After extraction, genomic DNA underwent amplification by bias-controlled multiplex PCR, followed by high-throughput sequencing. On the authors' methods: Collapsing and filtering of sequences were performed to quantify the absolute abundance of each unique TCRbeta CDR3 region. T cell fraction was estimated by normalizing TCRbeta template counts to usable DNA, which was measured by amplifying reference genes present in all nucleated cells. Repertoire TCRs were annotated as SARS-CoV-2-specific by exact matching of V gene, CDR3 amino acid sequence and J gene to a known reactive TCR set. The reference SARS-CoV-2 TCR set came from MIRA and was filtered for enrichment in COVID-19-positive ImmuneCODE repertoires, removing public or cross-reactive TCRs. Drawing on the MIRA antigens, annotated TCRs were analysed further at the level of specific ORF or position within ORF. Breadth was defined as the number of annotated unique rearrangements divided by the total number of unique productive rearrangements, and depth was defined as the summed frequency of the annotated unique rearrangements. Group comparisons of TCR breadth used two-sided Wilcoxon rank-sum tests. The table was pulled from immuneACCESS by TCRdb, which kept in-frame rearrangements only. Such tables lose some clones; where checked, under half of the loss comes from unresolved V genes, and the rest has no known cause. V, J and clone size were drawn from that table, and D and trimming were deduced from the DNA. In this sample the table shows about 350,000 clones, 65% to 90% of which occur a single time. The leading ten clones occupy about 10% of the sample.

The record originates from a study of Ad26.COV2.S vaccination and SARS-CoV-2 variants (dated by TCRdb to the early 2020s). In terms of the full investigation: Donors in the vaccine arm were drawn from COV1001, a multicentre, randomized, double-blind, placebo-controlled phase I-IIa trial testing Ad26.COV2.S in healthy adults. Dosing of Ad26.COV2.S was intramuscular, at either 5x10^10 or 1x10^11 viral particles, delivered as one shot or as two shots spaced 56 days apart. Sequencing of the TCRbeta repertoire served to evaluate the specificity and breadth of SARS-CoV-2-reactive T cell receptors following Ad26.COV2.S vaccination. A total of about 30 samples were included in the TCR-sequenced set, comprising approximately 20 Ad26.COV2.S vaccine recipients, 5 placebo recipients and 8 SARS-CoV-2 convalescent individuals. Participants in the trial were split at random into five groups of five each, receiving low-dose or high-dose Ad26.COV2.S once or twice, or else placebo on both occasions. Investigators remained blinded to trial group allocation during experiments and outcome assessment. Study-wide conclusions, independent of this receptor: Non-spike TCR breadth was comparable between vaccine and placebo recipients, consistent with the vaccine containing only spike. According to the authors, total T cell responses may have been underestimated by the TCR breadth and depth analyses. After vaccination, spike-specific CD8+ and CD4+ T cell responses were reported to show substantial breadth. Higher spike-specific TCR breadth was observed in Ad26.COV2.S recipients than in placebo recipients (P = 0.0014). The study was not powered to compare responses between vaccine doses or regimens.

The treatment or condition label for this specimen denotes: some 20 received Ad26.COV2.S at low or high dose, single or two shots; 5 received placebo; per-sample allocation not given. Repertoires of vaccine and placebo recipients were sequenced from samples taken on day 63 after the first injection. Cohort 1b enrolled about two dozen adults aged 18-55 years at a single site in Boston, USA, between 29 July and 7 August 2020. Ad26.COV2.S consisted of a replication-incompetent adenovirus type 26 vector by which a prefusion-stabilized SARS-CoV-2 spike protein from the original Wuhan strain was expressed.

This sequence was found in a person aged 18 to 65 who received the Ad26.COV2.S COVID-19 vaccine or a placebo. This sample comprised peripheral blood, obtained in a trial of Ad26.COV2.S vaccine versus placebo. The chain is assembled from TRBV27 and TRBJ1-2, with the D gene uncertain. The CDR3 region reads CASSSDGTFGGYTF. The DNA is as follows: TGTGCCAGCAGTTCGGACGGAACCTTTGGAGGCTACACCTTC.